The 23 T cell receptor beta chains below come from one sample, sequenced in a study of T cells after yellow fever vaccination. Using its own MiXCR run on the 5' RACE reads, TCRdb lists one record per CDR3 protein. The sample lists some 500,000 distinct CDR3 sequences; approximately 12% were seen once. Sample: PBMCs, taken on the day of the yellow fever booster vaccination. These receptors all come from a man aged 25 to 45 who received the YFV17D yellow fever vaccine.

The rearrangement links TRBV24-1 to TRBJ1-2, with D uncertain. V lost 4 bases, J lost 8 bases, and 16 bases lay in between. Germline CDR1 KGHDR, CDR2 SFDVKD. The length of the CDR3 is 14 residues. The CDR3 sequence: CATSEPWQFGGYTF. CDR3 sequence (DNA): TGTGCCACCAGTGAACCCTGGCAGTTCGGCGGCTACACCTTC.

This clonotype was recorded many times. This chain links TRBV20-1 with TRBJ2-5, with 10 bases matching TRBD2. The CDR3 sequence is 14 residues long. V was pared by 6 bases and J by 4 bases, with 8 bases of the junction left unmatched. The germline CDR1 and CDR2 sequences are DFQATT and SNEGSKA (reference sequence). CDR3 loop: CSAQDRLAGETQYF. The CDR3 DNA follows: TGCAGTGCCCAGGACCGACTAGCGGGAGAGACCCAGTACTTC.

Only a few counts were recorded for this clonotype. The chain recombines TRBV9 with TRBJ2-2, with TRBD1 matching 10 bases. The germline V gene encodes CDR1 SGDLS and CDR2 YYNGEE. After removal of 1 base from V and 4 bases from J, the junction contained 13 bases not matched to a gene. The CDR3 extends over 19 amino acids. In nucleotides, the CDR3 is TGTGCCAGCAGCGTAAGGCCTGACAGGGGGCGTCGGAGCACCGGGGAGCTGTTTTTT. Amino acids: CASSVRPDRGRRSTGELFF. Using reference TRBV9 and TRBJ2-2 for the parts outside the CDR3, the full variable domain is DSGVTQTPKHLITATGQRVTLRCSPRSGDLSVYWYQQSLDQGLQFLIQYYNGEERAKGNILERFSAQQFPDLHSELNLSSLELGDSALYFCASSVRPDRGRRSTGELFFGEGSRLTVL.

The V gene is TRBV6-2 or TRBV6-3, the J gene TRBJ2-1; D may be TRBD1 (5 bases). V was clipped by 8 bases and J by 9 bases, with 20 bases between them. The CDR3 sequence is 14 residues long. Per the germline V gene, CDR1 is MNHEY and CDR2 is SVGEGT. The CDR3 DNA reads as TGTGCCAGCCGTCGACAGCAAGTCCAACTTGAGCAGTTCTTC. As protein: CASRRQQVQLEQFF.

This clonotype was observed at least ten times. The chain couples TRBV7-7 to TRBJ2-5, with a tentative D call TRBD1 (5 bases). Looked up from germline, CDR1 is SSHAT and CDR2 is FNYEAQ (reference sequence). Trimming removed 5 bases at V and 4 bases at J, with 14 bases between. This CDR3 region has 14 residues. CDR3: CASSRNGAGETQYF. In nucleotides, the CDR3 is TGTGCCAGCAGCCGAAATGGGGCAGGAGAGACCCAGTACTTC.

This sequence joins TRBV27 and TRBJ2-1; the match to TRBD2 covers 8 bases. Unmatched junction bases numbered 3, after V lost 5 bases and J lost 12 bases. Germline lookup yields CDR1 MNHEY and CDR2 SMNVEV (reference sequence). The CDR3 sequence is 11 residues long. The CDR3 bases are TGTGCCAGCAGTATAGCGGGGTCGCAGTTCTTC. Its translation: CASSIAGSQFF.

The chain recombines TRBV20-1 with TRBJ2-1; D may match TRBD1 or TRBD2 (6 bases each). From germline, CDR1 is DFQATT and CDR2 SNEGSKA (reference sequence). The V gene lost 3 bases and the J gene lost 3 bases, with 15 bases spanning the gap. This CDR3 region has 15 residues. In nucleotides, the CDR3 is TGCAGTGCTAGGGAGGGGGTATCCCTCTACAATGAGCAGTTCTTC. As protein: CSAREGVSLYNEQFF.

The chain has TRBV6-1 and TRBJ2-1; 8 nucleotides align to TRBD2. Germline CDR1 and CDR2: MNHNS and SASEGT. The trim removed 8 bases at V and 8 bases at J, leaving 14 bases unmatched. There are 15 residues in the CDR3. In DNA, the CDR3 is TGTGCCAGCGGGCCATACGGGGGGGGGGTTCATGAGCAGTTCTTC. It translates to CASGPYGGGVHEQFF.

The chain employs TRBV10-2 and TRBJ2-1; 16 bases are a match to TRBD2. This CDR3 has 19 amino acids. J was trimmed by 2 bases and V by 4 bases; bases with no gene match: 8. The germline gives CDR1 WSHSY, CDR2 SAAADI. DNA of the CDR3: TGCGCCAGCAGTGGAGGGGGGACTAGCGGGAGGGTCCCCTACAATGAGCAGTTCTTC. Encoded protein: CASSGGGTSGRVPYNEQFF.

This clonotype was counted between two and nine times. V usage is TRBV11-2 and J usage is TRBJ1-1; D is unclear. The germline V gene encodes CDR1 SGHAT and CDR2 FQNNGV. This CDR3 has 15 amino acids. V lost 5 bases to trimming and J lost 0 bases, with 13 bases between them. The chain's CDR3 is CASSLGGILNTEAFF. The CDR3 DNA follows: TGTGCCAGCAGCCTAGGCGGCATACTGAACACTGAAGCTTTCTTT.

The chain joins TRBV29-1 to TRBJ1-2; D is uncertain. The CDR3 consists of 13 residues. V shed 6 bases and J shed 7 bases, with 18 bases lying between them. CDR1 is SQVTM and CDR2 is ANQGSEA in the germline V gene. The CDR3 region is CSVPDWSWGGYTF. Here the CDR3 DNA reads TGCAGCGTCCCCGATTGGAGTTGGGGTGGCTACACCTTC.

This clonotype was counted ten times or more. The CDR3 spells CASSGSNREKLFF. The CDR3 region has the DNA TGTGCCAGCAGCGGGAGTAACAGGGAAAAACTGTTTTTT. The chain employs TRBV5-6 and TRBJ1-4, with a weak D call TRBD1 (5 bases). Germline assignment: CDR1 SGHDT and CDR2 YYEEEE. This CDR3 comprises 13 residues. The V end was cut by 4 bases, the J end by 8 bases, with 12 bases between.

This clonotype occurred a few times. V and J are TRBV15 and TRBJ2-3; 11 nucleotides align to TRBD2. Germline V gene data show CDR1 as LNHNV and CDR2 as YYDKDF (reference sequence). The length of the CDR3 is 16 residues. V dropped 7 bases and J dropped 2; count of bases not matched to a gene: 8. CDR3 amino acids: CATTRGLAELTDTQYF. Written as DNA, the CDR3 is TGTGCCACCACCCGGGGACTAGCGGAACTCACAGATACGCAGTATTTT.

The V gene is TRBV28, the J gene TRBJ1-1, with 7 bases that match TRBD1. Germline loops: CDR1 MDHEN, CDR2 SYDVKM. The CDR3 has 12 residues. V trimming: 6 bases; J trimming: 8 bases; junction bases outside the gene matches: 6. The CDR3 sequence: CASRSRQGEAFF. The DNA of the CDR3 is TGTGCCAGCAGGTCGAGACAGGGAGAAGCTTTCTTT. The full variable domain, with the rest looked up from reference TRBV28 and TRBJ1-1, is DVKVTQSSRYLVKRTGEKVFLECVQDMDHENMFWYRQDPGLGLRLIYFSYDVKMKEKGDIPEGYSVSREKKERFSLILESASTNQTSMYLCASRSRQGEAFFGQGTRLTVV.

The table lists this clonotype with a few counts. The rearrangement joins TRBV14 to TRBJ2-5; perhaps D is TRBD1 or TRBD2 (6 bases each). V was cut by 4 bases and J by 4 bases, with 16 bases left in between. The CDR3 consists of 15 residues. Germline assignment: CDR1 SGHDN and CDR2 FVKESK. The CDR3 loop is CASSPRIGGSETQYF. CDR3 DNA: TGTGCCAGCAGCCCCCGGATAGGGGGGTCAGAGACCCAGTACTTC.

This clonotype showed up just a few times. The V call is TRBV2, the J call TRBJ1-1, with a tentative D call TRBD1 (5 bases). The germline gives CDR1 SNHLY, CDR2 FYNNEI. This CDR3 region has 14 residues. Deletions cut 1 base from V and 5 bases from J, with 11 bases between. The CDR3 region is CASSEVTAGTEAFF. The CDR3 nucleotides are TGTGCCAGCAGTGAAGTCACCGCAGGGACTGAAGCTTTCTTT.

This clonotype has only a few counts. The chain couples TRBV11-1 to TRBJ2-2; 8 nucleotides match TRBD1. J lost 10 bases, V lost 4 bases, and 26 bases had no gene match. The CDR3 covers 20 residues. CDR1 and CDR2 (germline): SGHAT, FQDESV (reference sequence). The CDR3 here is CASSSTPGQALQRALEELFF. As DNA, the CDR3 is TGTGCCAGCAGCTCCACTCCGGGACAGGCTTTACAGAGGGCCCTCGAGGAGCTGTTTTTT.

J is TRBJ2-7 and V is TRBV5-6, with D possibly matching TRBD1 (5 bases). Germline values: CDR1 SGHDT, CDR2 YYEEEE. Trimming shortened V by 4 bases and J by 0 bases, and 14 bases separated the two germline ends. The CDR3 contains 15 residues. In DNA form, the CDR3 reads TGTGCCAGCAGCCCCACAGGCCTGACCTCCTACGAGCAGTACTTC. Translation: CASSPTGLTSYEQYF.

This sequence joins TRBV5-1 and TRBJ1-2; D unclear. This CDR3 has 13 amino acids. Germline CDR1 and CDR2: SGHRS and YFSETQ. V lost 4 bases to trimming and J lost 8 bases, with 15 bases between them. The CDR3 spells CASSNGPEEGYTF. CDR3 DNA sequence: TGCGCCAGCAGCAATGGGCCCGAGGAGGGCTACACCTTC.

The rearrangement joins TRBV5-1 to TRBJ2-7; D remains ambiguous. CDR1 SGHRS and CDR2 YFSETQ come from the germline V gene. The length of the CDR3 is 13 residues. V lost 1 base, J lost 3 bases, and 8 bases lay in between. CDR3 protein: CASSLTTNYEQYF. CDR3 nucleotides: TGCGCCAGCAGCTTGACAACTAACTACGAGCAGTACTTC.

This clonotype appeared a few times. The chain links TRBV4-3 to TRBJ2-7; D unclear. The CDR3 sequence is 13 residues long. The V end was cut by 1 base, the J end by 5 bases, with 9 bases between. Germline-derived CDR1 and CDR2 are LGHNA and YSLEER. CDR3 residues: CASSQAAWDEQYF. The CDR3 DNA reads TGCGCCAGCAGCCAAGCGGCGTGGGACGAGCAGTACTTC.

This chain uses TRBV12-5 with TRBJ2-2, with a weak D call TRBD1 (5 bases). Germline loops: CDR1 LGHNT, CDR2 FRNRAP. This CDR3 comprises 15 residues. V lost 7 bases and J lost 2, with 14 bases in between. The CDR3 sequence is CASVSDTKNTGELFF. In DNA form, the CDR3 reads TGTGCTAGTGTCTCGGACACCAAAAACACCGGGGAGCTGTTTTTT.

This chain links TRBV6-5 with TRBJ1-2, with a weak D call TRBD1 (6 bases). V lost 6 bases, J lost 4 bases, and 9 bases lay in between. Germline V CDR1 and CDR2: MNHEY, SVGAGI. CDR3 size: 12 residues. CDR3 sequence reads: CASSRQAYGYTF. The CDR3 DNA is TGTGCCAGCAGCCGACAGGCCTATGGCTACACCTTC.